Below, 17 T cell receptor beta chains from the same sample are listed, as sequenced in a study of early T cells in non-severe SARS-CoV-2 infection. TCRdb passed the 5' RACE reads through MiXCR, listing each CDR3 protein once. This sample has fewer than 120,000 distinct CDR3 sequences, with around 12% found just once. Sample: whole blood, taken at baseline. The receptors here all came from an adult who was a healthcare worker with PCR-confirmed SARS-CoV-2 infection or an uninfected control (not recorded which).

The chain has TRBV7-9 and TRBJ2-2; maybe TRBD1 (5 bases). This CDR3 is 16 amino acids long. V shed 0 bases and J shed 1 base, with 9 bases lying between them. Germline values: CDR1 SEHNR, CDR2 FQNEAQ (reference sequence). CDR3 in amino acids: CASSLAAGLNTGELFF. In DNA form, the CDR3 reads TGTGCCAGCAGCTTAGCTGCAGGGCTGAACACCGGGGAGCTGTTTTTT.

This clonotype was seen more than once but under ten times. The chain couples TRBV2 to TRBJ2-2, with TRBD2 as a possible D gene (6 bases). This CDR3 has 15 residues. The V end lost 11 bases, the J end lost 4 bases, and 20 bases lay between the germline ends. The germline gives CDR1 SNHLY, CDR2 FYNNEI. The CDR3 loop reads CAGLGEATTTGELFF. CDR3 in DNA: TGTGCCGGTCTGGGGGAGGCCACAACCACCGGGGAGCTGTTTTTT.

This clonotype has more than one count but fewer than ten. The CDR3 is CASSSGRGDEKLFF. The CDR3 DNA reads TGTGCCAGCAGCTCTGGGCGTGGGGATGAAAAACTGTTTTTT. The chain is built from TRBV11-2 and TRBJ1-4; D unclear. The CDR3 consists of 14 residues. V lost 4 bases and J lost 6, with 12 bases in between. CDR1 and CDR2 from the germline V gene are SGHAT and FQNNGV.

This chain joins TRBV7-9 and TRBJ1-2, with 7 bases identical to TRBD1. Looked up from germline, CDR1 is SEHNR and CDR2 is FQNEAQ (reference sequence). V lost 5 bases to trimming and J lost 3 bases; unmatched junction nucleotides: 9. The CDR3 runs 15 residues. CDR3 amino acids: CASSQRQGRDYGYTF. CDR3 DNA: TGTGCCAGCAGCCAACGACAGGGCCGGGACTATGGCTACACCTTC.

The genes are TRBV24-1 and TRBJ2-2, with 9 bases that match TRBD1. Losses at the gene ends were 5 bases for V and 0 bases for J; bases not matched to a gene: 0. Germline V gene lookup returns CDR1 KGHDR and CDR2 SFDVKD. This CDR3 has 15 amino acids. The chain's CDR3 is CATSGTGANTGELFF. In DNA form, the CDR3 reads TGTGCCACCAGTGGGACAGGGGCGAACACCGGGGAGCTGTTTTTT.

The rearrangement links TRBV7-9 to TRBJ2-7, with 8 nucleotides matching TRBD1. Trimming at V came to 5 bases and at J to 2 bases, leaving 8 bases not matched to a gene. The length of the CDR3 is 15 residues. Looked up from germline, CDR1 is SEHNR and CDR2 is FQNEAQ (reference sequence). CDR3 amino acids: CASSPLQGATYEQYF. The CDR3 DNA reads TGTGCCAGCAGCCCCCTGCAGGGGGCAACCTACGAGCAGTACTTC.

At least ten counts were recorded for this clonotype. This chain connects TRBV12-3 or TRBV12-4 to TRBJ1-5, with TRBD1 matching 8 bases. Trimming cost V 5 bases and J 7 bases; bases outside gene matches: 7. CDR3 length equals 14 residues. CDR3 DNA: TGTGCCAGCAGTATGGACAGGGTCGGCCAGCCCCAGCATTTT. It specifies CASSMDRVGQPQHF.

The chain carries TRBV7-3 and TRBJ2-4, with D perhaps matching TRBD2 (6 bases). The CDR3 loop spans 13 amino acids. V lost 6 bases to trimming and J lost 5 bases, with 11 bases between them. Germline lookup yields CDR1 SGHTA and CDR2 FQGTGA. For the CDR3, the DNA is TGTGCCAGCAGTGGGGGGATCCAAAACATTCAGTACTTC. Translated: CASSGGIQNIQYF.

This clonotype was recorded many times. CDR3 residues: CSARDQVISYEQYF. The CDR3 DNA reads TGCAGTGCTAGGGACCAGGTAATCTCCTACGAGCAGTACTTC. J is TRBJ2-7 and V is TRBV20-1; D not resolved. Trimming stripped 3 bases from V and 0 bases from J, with 12 bases between. CDR1 DFQATT and CDR2 SNEGSKA come from the germline V gene (reference sequence). This CDR3 has 14 amino acids.

The chain recombines TRBV3-1 with TRBJ2-1; D may correspond to TRBD1 or TRBD2 (7 bases each). Between the trimmed V and J ends, which lost 5 bases and 9 bases, there was a span of 11 bases. Germline CDR1 and CDR2: LGHDT and YNNKEL (reference sequence). The CDR3 contains 12 residues. CDR3 bases: TGTGCCAGCAGCGTCAGGGGGGGTGAGCAGTTCTTC. It specifies CASSVRGGEQFF.

This clonotype occurred a few times. The chain is built from TRBV7-3 and TRBJ2-1; 11 bases agree with TRBD2. Germline V lookup: CDR1 SGHTA, CDR2 FQGTGA. This CDR3 spans 16 amino acids. V lost 2 bases, J lost 2 bases, and 2 bases stayed unmatched. CDR3 nucleotide sequence: TGTGCCAGCAGCTTATCTAGCGGGGGGACCTACAATGAGCAGTTCTTC. Translating it yields CASSLSSGGTYNEQFF.

This clonotype was seen ten or more times. The chain links TRBV12-3 or TRBV12-4 to TRBJ1-1; maybe TRBD1 (6 bases). Trimming left V 6 bases short and J 5 bases short, with 16 bases between. The CDR3 length is 14 residues. The CDR3 reads CASRQTGEVTEAFF. The CDR3, as DNA: TGTGCCAGCAGGCAGACAGGTGAAGTGACTGAAGCTTTCTTT.

J is TRBJ2-7 and V is TRBV28; the match to TRBD2 covers 10 bases. The CDR3 runs to 15 residues. V shed 1 base and J 3 bases; nucleotides not matched to a gene: 3. CDR1 MDHEN and CDR2 SYDVKM come from the germline V gene. The CDR3 DNA follows: TGTGCCAGCAGTTTATCGCTAGCGGGAGTCTACGAGCAGTACTTC. Translating it yields CASSLSLAGVYEQYF.

This clonotype was counted at least ten times. The chain is built from TRBV28 and TRBJ1-5, with 8 bases that match TRBD1. The CDR3 consists of 17 residues. J lost 0 bases, V lost 4 bases, and 8 bases had no gene match. The V gene's germline CDR1 is MDHEN and CDR2 SYDVKM. Here the CDR3 reads CASSSHGQGYSNQPQHF. Here the CDR3 DNA reads TGTGCCAGCAGTTCTCACGGACAGGGCTATAGCAATCAGCCCCAGCATTTT.

The chain employs TRBV11-1 and TRBJ2-2, with D unresolved. From germline, CDR1 is SGHAT and CDR2 FQDESV (reference sequence). This CDR3 has 13 amino acids. V was trimmed by 5 bases and J by 4 bases, leaving 8 bases between them. The CDR3 spells CASSIRTTGELFF. DNA for the CDR3: TGTGCCAGCAGCATTAGGACCACCGGGGAGCTGTTTTTT.

A few counts support this clonotype. The genes are TRBV9 and TRBJ2-7, with 9 bases lining up with TRBD2. CDR1 and CDR2 (germline): SGDLS, YYNGEE. This CDR3 is built from 15 residues. Trimming removed 1 base from V and 2 bases from J; junction bases left unmatched: 4. This CDR3 is CASSVQAGGAYEQYF. The CDR3 region has the DNA TGTGCCAGCAGCGTACAAGCGGGAGGCGCCTACGAGCAGTACTTC. Using reference TRBV9 and TRBJ2-7 for the parts outside the CDR3, the full variable domain is DSGVTQTPKHLITATGQRVTLRCSPRSGDLSVYWYQQSLDQGLQFLIQYYNGEERAKGNILERFSAQQFPDLHSELNLSSLELGDSALYFCASSVQAGGAYEQYFGPGTRLTVT.

This clonotype was counted many times. The J gene is TRBJ2-7, the V gene TRBV4-1, with D maybe TRBD1 (6 bases). CDR1 is MGHRA, CDR2 YSYEKL, per germline. The CDR3 contains 15 residues. V was cut by 2 bases and J by 1 base, with 12 bases left in between. The CDR3 here is CASSQSGQISYEQYF. For the CDR3, the DNA is TGCGCCAGCAGCCAATCTGGACAGATATCCTACGAGCAGTACTTC.